The sequence of this T cell receptor beta chain was determined in a study of human T cells and chemical hapten exposure. As for the study in general: Reading of the patch tests, which applied 0.01% DPC to the upper back, occurred at 6 days.

Deletions cut 2 bases from V and 4 bases from J, with 14 bases between. Germline CDR1 reads SQVTM; CDR2 reads ANQGSEA. The CDR3 totals 14 residues. Regarding time point: pre-sensitization, week 0. Described treatment: therapeutic diphenylcyclopropenone sensitization with weekly scalp DPC. Prior to each patch test being applied, blood was drawn. This clonotype was seen only a few times. Unique molecular identifiers were affixed to discrete cDNA molecules within the library. Via MiXCR, TCRdb re-called the RACE reads, giving one row per CDR3 protein. The table lists some 200,000 distinct CDR3 sequences, 25% to 35% of them singletons.

The sequences come from whole blood, collected in connection with sensitization to the hapten diphenylcyclopropenone (DPC). J is TRBJ1-2 and V is TRBV29-1; the D gene is possibly TRBD1 (5 bases). The TCR comes from a woman in her twenties or thirties with alopecia areata. Some clones in this sample may be carry-over from other donors' samples. The CDR3 spells CSVESKGWTYGYTF. Here the CDR3 DNA reads TGCAGCGTTGAAAGCAAGGGGTGGACCTATGGCTACACCTTC.